Reported below is one T cell receptor beta chain. The record originates from a study of blood T cell repertoires in COVID-19. The V gene's germline CDR1 is MNHEY and CDR2 SMNVEV (reference sequence). The CDR3 consists of 14 residues. V shed 8 bases and J shed 2 bases, with 10 bases lying between them. The method was immunoSEQ multiplex PCR; TCRdb's version includes in-frame clones alone and lacks a portion of them. Among 300,000 to 350,000 clones listed, roughly 90% were seen once. The source is a woman between 25 and 40 years old with COVID-19, enrolled during active disease. This sequence joins TRBV27 and TRBJ2-6; TRBD1 might be the D (6 bases). The sample was peripheral blood. The CDR3 region has the DNA TGTGCCAGCGGCAGGGGAGCTGGGGCCAACGTCCTGACTTTC. Amino acids: CASGRGAGANVLTF.